The entry below gives a single T cell receptor (beta chain) sequence along with its context. This sample was taken from a study of blood T cell repertoires in COVID-19. Overall study: From T cells, B-cell-depleted T cells, or PBMCs came the material, which was cDNA or gDNA.

In the study's own analysis: It was from reference gene primer amplification that nucleated cell counts were estimated. The data were produced by immunoSEQ multiplex PCR, yet TCRdb's version contains in-frame clones alone and is incomplete. V, J and clone size derive from that table, while D and trimming were established from the DNA sequence. The sample has 60,000 or so clones; over 75% are singletons. Looked up from germline, CDR1 is LGHNA and CDR2 is YNFKEQ. The CDR3 runs to 19 residues. Trimming cost V 0 bases and J 5 bases; bases outside gene matches: 11. Sequencing was carried out using peripheral blood. The TCR comes from a human donor with active COVID-19. The donor label of this sample is uncertain. This sequence joins TRBV4-2 and TRBJ2-5; 14 bases are shared with TRBD2. CDR3 region: CASSQEEGLAGVGSETQYF. CDR3 DNA sequence: TGTGCCAGCAGCCAAGAAGAGGGACTAGCGGGAGTGGGGTCGGAGACCCAGTACTTC.